Given below is one T cell receptor (beta chain) in context. Study processing details: Estimated nucleated cell counts came from reference gene primer amplification. Clones were sequenced by immunoSEQ multiplex PCR, and TCRdb holds only the in-frame ones, with some missing. The V and J calls and clone size come from that table; D and trimming were worked out from the DNA. The repertoire holds around 73,000 clones, with 70% to 85% as singletons. This record belongs to a study of blood T cell repertoires in COVID-19. About the study: The study drew acute and convalescent COVID-19 samples from the United States, Italy and Spain. The analysed material was cDNA or gDNA that came from T cells, B-cell-depleted T cells, or PBMCs.

Germline CDR1 reads LNHNV; CDR2 reads YYDKDF (reference sequence). This CDR3 comprises 15 residues. V lost 3 bases to trimming and J lost 2 bases; unmatched junction nucleotides: 3. The sample consisted of peripheral blood. This clonotype originated in a woman in her sixties or seventies with acute or convalescent COVID-19. The chain combines TRBV15 with TRBJ1-1; 10 nucleotides line up with TRBD1. CDR3 in amino acids: CATSSRQGANTEAFF. CDR3 DNA: TGTGCCACCAGCAGTCGACAGGGGGCAAACACTGAAGCTTTCTTT.